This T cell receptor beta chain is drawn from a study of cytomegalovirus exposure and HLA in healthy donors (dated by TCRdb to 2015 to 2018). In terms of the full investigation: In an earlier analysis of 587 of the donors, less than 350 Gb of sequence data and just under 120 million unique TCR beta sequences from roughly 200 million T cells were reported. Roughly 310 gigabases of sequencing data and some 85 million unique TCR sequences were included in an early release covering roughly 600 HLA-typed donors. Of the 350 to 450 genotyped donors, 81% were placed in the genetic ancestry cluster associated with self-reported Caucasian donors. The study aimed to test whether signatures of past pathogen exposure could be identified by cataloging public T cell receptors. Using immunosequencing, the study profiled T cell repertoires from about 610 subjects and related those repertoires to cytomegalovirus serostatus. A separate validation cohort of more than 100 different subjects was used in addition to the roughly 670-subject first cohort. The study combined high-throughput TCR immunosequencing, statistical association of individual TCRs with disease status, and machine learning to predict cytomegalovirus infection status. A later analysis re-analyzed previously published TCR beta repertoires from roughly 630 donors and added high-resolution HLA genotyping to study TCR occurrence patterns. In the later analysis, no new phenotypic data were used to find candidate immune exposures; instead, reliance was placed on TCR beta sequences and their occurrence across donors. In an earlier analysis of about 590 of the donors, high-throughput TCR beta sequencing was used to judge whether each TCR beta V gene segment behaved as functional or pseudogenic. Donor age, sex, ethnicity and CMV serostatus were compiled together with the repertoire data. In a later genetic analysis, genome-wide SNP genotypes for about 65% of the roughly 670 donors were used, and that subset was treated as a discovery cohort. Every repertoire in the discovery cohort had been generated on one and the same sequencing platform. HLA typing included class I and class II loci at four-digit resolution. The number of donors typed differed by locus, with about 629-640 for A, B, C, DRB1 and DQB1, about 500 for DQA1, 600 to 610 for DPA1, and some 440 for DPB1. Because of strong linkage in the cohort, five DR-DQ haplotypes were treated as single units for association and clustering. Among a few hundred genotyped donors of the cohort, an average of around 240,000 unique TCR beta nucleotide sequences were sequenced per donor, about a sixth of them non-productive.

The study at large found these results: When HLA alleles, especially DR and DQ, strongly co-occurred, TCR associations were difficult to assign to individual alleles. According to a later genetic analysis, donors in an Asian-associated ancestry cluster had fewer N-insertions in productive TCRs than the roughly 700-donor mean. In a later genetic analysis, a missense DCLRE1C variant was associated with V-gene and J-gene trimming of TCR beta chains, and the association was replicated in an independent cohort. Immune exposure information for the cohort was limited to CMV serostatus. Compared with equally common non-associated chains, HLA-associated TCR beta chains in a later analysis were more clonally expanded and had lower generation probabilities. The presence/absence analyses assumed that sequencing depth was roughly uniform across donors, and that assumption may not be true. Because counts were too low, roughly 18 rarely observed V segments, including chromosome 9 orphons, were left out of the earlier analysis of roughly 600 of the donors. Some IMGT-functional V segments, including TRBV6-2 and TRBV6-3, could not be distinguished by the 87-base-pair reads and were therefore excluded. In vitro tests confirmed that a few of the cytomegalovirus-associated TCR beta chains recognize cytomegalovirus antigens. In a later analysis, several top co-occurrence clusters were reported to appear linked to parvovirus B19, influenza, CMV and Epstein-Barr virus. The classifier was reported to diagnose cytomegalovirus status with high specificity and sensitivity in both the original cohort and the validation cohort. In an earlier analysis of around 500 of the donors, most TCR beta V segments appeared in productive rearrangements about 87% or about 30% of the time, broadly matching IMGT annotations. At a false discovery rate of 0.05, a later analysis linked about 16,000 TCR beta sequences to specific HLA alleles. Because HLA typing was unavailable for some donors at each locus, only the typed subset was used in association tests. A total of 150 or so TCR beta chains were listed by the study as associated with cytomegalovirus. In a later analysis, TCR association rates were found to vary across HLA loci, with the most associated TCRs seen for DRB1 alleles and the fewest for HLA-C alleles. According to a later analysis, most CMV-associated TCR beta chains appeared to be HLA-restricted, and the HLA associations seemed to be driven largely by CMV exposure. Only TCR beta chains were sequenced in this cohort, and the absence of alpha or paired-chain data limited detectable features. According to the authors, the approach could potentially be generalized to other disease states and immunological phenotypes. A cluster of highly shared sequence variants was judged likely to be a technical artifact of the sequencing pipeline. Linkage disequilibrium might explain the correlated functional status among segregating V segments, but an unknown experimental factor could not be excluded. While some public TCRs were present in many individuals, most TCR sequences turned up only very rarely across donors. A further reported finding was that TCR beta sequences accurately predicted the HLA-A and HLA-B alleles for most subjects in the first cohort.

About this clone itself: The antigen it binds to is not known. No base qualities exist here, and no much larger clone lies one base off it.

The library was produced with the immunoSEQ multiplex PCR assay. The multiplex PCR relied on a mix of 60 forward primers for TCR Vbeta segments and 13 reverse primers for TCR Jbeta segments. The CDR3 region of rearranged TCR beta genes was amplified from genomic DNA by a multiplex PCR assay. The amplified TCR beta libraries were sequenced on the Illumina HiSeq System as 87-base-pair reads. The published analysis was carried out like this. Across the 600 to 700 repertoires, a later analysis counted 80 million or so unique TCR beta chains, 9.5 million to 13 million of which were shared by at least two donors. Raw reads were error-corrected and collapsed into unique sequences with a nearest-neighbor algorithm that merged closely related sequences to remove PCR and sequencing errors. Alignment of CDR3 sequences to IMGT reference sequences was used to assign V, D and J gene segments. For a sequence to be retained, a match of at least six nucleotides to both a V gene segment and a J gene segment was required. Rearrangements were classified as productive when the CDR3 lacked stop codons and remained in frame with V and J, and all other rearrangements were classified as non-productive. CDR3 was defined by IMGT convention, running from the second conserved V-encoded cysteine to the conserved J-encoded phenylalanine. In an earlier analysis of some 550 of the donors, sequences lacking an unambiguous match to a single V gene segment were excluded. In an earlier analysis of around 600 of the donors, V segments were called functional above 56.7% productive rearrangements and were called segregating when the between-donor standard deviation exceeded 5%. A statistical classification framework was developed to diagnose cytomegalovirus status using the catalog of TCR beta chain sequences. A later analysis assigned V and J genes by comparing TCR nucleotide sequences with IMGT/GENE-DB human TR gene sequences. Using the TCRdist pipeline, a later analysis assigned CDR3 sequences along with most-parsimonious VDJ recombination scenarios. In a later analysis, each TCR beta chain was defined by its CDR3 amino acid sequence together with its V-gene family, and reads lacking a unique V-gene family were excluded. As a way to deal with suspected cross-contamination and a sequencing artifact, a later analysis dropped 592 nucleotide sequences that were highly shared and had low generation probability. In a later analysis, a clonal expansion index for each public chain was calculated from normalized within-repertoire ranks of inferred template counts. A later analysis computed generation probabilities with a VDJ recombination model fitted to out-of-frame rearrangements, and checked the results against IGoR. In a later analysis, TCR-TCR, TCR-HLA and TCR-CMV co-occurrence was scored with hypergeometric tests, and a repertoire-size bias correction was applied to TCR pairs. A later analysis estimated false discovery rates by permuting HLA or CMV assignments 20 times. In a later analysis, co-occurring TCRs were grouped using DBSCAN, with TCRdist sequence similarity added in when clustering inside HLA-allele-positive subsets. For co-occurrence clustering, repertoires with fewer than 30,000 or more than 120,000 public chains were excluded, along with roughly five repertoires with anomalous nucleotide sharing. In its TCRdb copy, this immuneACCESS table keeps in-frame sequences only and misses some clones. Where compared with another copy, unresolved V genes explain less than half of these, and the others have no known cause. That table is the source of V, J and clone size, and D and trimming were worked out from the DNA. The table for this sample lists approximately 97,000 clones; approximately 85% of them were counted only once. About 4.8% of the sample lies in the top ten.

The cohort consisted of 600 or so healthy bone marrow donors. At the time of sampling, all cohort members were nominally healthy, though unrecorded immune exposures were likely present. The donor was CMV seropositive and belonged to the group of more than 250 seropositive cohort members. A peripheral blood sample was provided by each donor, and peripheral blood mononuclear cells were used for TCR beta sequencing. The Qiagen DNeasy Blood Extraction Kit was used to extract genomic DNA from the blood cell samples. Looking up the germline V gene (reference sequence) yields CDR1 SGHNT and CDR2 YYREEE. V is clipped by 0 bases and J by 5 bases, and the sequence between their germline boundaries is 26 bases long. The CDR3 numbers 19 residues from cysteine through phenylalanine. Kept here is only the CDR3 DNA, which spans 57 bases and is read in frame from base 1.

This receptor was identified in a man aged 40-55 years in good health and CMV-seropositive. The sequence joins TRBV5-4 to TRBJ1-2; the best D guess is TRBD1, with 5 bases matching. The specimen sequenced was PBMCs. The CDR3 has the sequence CASSLDGGQGSFPEYGYTF. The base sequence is TGTGCCAGCAGCTTGGACGGTGGCCAGGGTTCTTTCCCAGAGTATGGCTACACCTTC.